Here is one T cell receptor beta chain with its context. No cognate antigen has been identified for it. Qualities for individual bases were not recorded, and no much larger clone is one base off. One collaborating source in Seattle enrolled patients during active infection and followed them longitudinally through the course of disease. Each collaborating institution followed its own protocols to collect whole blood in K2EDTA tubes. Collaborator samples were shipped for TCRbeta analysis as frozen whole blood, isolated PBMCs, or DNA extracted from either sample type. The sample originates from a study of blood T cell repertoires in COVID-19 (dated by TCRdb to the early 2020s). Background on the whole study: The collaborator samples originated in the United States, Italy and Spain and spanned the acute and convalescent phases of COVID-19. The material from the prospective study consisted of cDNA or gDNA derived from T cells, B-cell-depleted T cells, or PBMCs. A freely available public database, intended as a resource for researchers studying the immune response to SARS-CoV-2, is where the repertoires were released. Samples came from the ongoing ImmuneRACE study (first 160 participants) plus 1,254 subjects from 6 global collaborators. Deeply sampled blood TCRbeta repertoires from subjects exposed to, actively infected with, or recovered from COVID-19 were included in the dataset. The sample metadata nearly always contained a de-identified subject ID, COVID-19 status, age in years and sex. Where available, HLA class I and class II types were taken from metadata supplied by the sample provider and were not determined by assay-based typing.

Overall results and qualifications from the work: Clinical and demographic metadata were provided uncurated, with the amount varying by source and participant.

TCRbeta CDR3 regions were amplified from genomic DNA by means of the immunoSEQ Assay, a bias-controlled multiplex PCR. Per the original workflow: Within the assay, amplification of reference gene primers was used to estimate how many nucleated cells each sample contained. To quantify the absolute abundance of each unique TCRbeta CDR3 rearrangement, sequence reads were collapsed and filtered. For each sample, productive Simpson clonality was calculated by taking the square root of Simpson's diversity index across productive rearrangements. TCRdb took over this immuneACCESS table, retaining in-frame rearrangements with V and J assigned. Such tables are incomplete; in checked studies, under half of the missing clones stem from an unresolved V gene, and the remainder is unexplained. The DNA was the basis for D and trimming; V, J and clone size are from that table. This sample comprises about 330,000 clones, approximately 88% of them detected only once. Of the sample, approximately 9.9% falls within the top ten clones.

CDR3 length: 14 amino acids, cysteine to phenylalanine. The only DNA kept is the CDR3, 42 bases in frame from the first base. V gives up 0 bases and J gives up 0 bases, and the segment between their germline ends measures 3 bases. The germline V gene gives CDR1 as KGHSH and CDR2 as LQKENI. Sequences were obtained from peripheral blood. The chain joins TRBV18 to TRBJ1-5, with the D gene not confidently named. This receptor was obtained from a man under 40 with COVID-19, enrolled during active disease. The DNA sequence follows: TGTGCCAGCTCACCACCCTCTAGCAATCAGCCCCAGCATTTT. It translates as CASSPPSSNQPQHF.